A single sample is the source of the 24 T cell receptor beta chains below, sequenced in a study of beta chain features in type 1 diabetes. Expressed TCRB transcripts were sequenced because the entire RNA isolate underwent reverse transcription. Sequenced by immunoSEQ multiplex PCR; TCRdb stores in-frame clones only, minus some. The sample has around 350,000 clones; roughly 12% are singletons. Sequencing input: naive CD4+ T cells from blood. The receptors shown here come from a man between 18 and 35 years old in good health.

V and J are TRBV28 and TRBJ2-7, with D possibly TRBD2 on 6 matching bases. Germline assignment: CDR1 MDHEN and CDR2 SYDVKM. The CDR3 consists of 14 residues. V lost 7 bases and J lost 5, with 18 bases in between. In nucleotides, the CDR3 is TGTGCCAGCAACGCCGGGACTGCCGGCGACGAGCAGTACTTC. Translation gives CASNAGTAGDEQYF.

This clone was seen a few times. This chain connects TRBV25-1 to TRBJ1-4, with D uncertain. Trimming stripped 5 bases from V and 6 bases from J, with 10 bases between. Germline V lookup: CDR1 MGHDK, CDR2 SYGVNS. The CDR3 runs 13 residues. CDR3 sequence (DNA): TGTGCCAGCAGTTTGCAGTCTTATGAAAAACTGTTTTTT. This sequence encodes CASSLQSYEKLFF.

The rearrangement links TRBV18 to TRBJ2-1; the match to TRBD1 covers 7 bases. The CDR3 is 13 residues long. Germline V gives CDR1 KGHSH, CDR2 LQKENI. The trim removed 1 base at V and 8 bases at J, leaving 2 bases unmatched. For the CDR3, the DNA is TGTGCCAGCTCACCACAGGGGGCTTATGAGCAGTTCTTC. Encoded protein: CASSPQGAYEQFF.

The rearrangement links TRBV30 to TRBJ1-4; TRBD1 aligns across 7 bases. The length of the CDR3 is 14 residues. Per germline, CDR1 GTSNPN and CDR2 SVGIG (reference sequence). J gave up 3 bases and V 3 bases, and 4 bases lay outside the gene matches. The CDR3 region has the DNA TGTGCCTGGAGCCCCGACAGGGCTAATGAAAAACTGTTTTTT. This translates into CAWSPDRANEKLFF.

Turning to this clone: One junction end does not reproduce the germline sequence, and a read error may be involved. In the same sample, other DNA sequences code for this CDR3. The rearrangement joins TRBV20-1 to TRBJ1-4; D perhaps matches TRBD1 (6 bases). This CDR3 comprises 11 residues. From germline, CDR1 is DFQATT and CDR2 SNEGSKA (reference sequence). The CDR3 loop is CSANGQNELFF. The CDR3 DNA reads TGCAGTGCTAACGGACAGAACGAACTGTTCTTT.

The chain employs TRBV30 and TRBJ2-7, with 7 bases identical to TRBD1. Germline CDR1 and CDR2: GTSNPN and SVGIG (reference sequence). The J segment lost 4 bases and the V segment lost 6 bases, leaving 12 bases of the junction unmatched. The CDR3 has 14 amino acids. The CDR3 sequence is CACVKGTVNYEQYF. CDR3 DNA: TGTGCCTGCGTGAAAGGGACAGTGAATTACGAGCAGTACTTC.

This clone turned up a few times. The CDR3 DNA sequence: TGTGCCAGCAGTTCCCTCAGGGGGCACCATGGCTACACCTTC. Encoded protein: CASSSLRGHHGYTF. The gene calls are TRBV6-6 and TRBJ1-2; 8 bases align to TRBD1. Germline CDR1 and CDR2: MNHNY and SVGAGI (reference sequence). The J segment lost 6 bases and the V segment lost 4 bases, leaving 7 bases of the junction unmatched. The CDR3 extends over 14 amino acids.

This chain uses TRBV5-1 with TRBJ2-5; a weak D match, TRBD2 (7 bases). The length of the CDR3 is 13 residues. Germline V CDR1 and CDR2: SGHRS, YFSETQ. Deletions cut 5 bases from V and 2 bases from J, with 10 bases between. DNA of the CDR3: TGCGCCAGCAGTAGGGGGGGACAAGAGACCCAGTACTTC. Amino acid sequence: CASSRGGQETQYF.

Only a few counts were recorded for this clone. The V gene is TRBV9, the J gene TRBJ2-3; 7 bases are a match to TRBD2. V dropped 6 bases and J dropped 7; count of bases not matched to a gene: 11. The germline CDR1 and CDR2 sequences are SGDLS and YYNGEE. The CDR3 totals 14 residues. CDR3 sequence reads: CASNPDGGTNTQYF. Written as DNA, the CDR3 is TGTGCCAGCAACCCGGACGGGGGGACGAATACGCAGTATTTT.

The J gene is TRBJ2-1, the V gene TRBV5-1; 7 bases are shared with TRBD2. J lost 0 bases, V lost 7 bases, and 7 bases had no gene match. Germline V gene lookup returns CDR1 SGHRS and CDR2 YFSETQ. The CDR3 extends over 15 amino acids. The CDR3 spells CASGPGGSSYNEQFF. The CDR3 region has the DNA TGCGCCAGCGGACCCGGGGGGAGCTCCTACAATGAGCAGTTCTTC.

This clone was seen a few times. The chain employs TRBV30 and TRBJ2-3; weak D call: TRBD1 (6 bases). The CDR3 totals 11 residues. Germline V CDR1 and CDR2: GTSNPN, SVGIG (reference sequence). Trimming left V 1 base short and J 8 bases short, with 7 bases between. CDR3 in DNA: TGTGCCTGGAGTGCAGGGGCTACGCAGTATTTT. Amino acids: CAWSAGATQYF.

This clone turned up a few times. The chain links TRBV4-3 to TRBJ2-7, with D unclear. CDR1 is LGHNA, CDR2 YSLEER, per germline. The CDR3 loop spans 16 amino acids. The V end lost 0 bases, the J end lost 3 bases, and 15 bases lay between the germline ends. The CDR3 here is CASSQDQRGTFYEQYF. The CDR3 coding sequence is TGCGCCAGCAGCCAAGACCAGCGAGGTACGTTCTACGAGCAGTACTTC.

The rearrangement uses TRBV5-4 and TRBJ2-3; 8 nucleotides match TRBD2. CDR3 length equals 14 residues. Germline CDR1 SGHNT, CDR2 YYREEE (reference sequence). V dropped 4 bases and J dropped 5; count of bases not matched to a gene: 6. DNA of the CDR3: TGTGCCAGCAGCCTCAGCGGGGGTCGAGATACGCAGTATTTT. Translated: CASSLSGGRDTQYF.

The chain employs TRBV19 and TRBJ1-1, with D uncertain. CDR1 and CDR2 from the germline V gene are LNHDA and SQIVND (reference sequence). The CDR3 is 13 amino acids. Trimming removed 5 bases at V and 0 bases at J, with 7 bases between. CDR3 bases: TGTGCCAGTAGTCTTCGGGTGAACACTGAAGCTTTCTTT. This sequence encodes CASSLRVNTEAFF.

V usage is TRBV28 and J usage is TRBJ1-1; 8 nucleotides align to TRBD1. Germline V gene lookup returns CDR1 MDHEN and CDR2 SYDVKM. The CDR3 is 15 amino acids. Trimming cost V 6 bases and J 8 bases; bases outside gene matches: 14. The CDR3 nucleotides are TGTGCCAGCAGCTCCCAGGGGGCAGGGATTGGGGAAGCTTTCTTT. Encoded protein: CASSSQGAGIGEAFF.

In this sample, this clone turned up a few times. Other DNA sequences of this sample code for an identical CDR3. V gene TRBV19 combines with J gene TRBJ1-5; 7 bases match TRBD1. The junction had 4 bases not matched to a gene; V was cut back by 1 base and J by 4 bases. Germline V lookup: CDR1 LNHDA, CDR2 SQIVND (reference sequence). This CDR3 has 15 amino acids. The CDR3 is CASSIAGTANQPQHF. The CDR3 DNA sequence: TGTGCCAGTAGTATAGCGGGGACAGCTAATCAGCCCCAGCATTTT.

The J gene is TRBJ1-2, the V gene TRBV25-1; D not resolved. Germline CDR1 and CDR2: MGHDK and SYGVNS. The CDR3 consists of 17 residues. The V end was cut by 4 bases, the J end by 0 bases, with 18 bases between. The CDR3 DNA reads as TGTGCCAGCAGTGCGGCAGAGGGCAAAACATCTAACTATGGCTACACCTTC. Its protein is CASSAAEGKTSNYGYTF.

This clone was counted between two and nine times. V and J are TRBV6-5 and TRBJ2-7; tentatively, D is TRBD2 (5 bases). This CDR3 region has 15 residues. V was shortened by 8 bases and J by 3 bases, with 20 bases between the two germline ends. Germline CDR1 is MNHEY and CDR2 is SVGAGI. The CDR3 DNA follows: TGTGCCAGCGCGGCCGTCGGTAGCGCCCACTACGAGCAGTACTTC. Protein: CASAAVGSAHYEQYF.

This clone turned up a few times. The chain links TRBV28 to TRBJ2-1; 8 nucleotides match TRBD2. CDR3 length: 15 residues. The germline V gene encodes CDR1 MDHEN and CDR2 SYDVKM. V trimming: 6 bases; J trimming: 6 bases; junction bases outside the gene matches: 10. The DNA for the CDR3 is TGTGCCAGCAGCCAAGGCGGGGGGCTGCGCAATGAGCAGTTCTTC. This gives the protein CASSQGGGLRNEQFF.

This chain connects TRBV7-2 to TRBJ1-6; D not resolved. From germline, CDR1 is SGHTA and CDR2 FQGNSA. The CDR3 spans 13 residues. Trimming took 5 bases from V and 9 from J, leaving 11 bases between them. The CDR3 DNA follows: TGTGCCAGCAGCGGCCAACAAACTTCACCCCTCCACTTT. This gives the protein CASSGQQTSPLHF. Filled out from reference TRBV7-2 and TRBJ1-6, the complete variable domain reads GAGVSQSPSNKVTEKGKDVELRCDPISGHTALYWYRQSLGQGLEFLIYFQGNSAPDKSGLPSDRFSAERTGGSVSTLTIQRTQQEDSAVYLCASSGQQTSPLHFGNGTRLTVT.

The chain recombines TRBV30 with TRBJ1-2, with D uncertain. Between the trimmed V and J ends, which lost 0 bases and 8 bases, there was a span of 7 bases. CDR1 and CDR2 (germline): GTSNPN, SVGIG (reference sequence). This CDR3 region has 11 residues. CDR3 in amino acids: CAWSVGRGYTF. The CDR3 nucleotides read TGTGCCTGGAGTGTAGGGAGAGGCTACACCTTC.

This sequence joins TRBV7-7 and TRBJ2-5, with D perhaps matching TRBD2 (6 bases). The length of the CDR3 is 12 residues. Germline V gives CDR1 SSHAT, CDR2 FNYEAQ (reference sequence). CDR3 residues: CASGVDQETQYF. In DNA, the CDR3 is TGTGCATCGGGGGTGGACCAAGAGACCCAGTACTTC.

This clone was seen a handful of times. This CDR3 is CASSSGQGTETQYF. The DNA of the CDR3 is TGTGCCAGCAGTTCGGGACAGGGAACGGAGACCCAGTACTTC. The chain carries TRBV28 and TRBJ2-7, with TRBD1 matching over 9 bases. The J call is doubtful: the DNA matches TRBJ2-5 better. The CDR3 sequence is 14 residues long. The germline V gene has CDR1 MDHEN and CDR2 SYDVKM.

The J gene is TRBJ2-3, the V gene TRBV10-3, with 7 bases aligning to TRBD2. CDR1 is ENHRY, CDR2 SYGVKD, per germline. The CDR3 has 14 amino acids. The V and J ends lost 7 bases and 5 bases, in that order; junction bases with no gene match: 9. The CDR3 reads CAITLRAGEDTQYF. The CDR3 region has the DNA TGTGCCATCACCCTCCGGGCGGGGGAAGATACGCAGTATTTT.